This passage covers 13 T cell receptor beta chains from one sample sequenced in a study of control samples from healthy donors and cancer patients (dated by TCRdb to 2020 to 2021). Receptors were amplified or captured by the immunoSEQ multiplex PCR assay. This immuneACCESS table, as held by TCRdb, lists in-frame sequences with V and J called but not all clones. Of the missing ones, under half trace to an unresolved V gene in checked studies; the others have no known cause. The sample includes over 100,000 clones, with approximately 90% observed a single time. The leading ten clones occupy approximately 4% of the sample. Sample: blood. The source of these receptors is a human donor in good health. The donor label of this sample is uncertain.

The CDR3, as DNA: TGTGCTAGTGGACGATTAACAGGGCAGGGCACTGAAGCTTTCTTT. This gives the protein CASGRLTGQGTEAFF. The chain carries TRBV12-5 and TRBJ1-1; a possible D gene is TRBD1 (6 bases). Trimming stripped 6 bases from V and 4 bases from J, with 18 bases between. Germline CDR1 is LGHNT and CDR2 is FRNRAP. The CDR3 sequence is 15 residues long. The full variable domain, its missing parts supplied by reference TRBV12-5 and TRBJ1-1, is DARVTQTPRHKVTEMGQEVTMRCQPILGHNTVFWYRQTMMQGLELLAYFRNRAPLDDSGMPKDRFSAEMPDATLATLKIQPSEPRDSAVYFCASGRLTGQGTEAFFGQGTRLTVV.

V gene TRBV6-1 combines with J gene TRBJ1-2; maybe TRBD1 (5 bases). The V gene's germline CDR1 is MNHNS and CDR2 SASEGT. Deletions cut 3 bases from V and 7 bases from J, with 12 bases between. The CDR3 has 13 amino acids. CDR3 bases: TGTGCCAGCAGTGAGGTTAGGGGAGGTGGCTACACCTTC. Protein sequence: CASSEVRGGGYTF.

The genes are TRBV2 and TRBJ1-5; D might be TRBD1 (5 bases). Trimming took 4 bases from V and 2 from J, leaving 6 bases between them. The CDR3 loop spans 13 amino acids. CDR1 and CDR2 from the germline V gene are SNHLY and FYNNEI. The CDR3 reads CASSGDGNQPQHF. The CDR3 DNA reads TGTGCCAGCAGTGGGGACGGCAATCAGCCCCAGCATTTT.

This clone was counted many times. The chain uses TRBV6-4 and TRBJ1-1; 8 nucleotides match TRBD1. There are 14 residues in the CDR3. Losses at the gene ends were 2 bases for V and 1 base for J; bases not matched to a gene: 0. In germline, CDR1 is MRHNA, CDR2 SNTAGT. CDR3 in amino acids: CASSDGTGNTEAFF. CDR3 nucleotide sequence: TGTGCCAGCAGTGACGGGACAGGGAACACTGAAGCTTTCTTT.

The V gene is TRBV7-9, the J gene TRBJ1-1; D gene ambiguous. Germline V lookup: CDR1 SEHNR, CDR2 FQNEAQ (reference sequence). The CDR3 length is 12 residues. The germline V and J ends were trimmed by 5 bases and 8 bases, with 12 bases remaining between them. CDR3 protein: CASSPRTGEAFF. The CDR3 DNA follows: TGTGCCAGCAGCCCCCGGACGGGAGAAGCTTTCTTT.

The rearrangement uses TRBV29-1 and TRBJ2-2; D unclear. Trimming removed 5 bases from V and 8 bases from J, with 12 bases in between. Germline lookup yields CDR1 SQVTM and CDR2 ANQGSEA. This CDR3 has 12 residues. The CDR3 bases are TGCAGCGTTAAAATATCCCCTGGGGAGCTGTTTTTT. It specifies CSVKISPGELFF.

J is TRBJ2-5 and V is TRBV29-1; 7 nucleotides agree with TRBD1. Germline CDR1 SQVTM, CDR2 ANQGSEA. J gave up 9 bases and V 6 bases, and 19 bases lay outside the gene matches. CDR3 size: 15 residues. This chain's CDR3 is CSVGPGQTNNRAQYF. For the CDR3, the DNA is TGCAGCGTGGGACCGGGACAGACGAATAATCGGGCCCAGTACTTC. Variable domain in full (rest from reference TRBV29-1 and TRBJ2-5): SAVISQKPSRDICQRGTSLTIQCQVDSQVTMMFWYRQQPGQSLTLIATANQGSEATYESGFVIDKFPISRPNLTFSTLTVSNMSPEDSSIYLCSVGPGQTNNRAQYFGPGTRLLVL.

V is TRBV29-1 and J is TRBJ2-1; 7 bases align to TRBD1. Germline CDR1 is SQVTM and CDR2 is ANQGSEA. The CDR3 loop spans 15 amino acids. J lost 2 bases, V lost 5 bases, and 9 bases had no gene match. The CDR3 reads CSVLTGTETYNEQFF. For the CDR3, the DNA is TGCAGCGTTTTGACCGGGACAGAAACCTACAATGAGCAGTTCTTC.

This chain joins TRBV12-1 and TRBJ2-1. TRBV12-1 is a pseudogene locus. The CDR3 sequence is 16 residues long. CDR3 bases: TGTGCCAGCAGCAGCCGGGGGCCCAGCTCCTACAATGAGCAGTTCTTC. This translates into CASSSRGPSSYNEQFF.

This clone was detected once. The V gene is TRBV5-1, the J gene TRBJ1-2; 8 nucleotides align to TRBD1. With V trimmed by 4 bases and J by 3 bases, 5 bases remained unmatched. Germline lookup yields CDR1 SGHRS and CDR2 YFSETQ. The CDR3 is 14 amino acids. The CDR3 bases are TGCGCCAGCAGCCTACTGACAGGGGACTATGGCTACACCTTC. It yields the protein CASSLLTGDYGYTF.

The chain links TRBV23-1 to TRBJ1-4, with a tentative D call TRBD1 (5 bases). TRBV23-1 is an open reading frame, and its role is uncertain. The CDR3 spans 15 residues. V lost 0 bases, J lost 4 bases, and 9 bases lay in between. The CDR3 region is CASSQSRGGNEKLFF. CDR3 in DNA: TGCGCCAGCAGTCAATCCCGGGGGGGTAATGAAAAACTGTTTTTT.

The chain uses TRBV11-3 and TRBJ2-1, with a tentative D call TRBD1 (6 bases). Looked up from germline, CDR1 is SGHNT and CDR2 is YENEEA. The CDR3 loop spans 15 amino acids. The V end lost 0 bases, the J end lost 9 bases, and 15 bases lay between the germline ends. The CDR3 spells CASSLESHRAGEQFF. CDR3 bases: TGTGCCAGCAGCTTAGAGTCCCACAGGGCAGGTGAGCAGTTCTTC.

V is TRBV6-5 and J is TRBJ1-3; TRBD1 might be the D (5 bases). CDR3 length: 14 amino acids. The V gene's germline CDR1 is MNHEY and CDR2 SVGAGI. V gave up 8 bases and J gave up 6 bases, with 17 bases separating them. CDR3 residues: CASHSLSGANTIYF. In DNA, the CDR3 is TGTGCCAGCCATAGCCTTTCCGGGGCAAACACCATATATTTT.